These 29 T cell receptor beta chains were all obtained from the same sample, sequenced in a study of vaccination and CD4 T cells after COVID-19. The Oncomine TCR Beta short-read assay sequenced DNA from cultured CD4+ T cells. TCRdb fed the PCR reads into MiXCR, producing one record per CDR3 protein. The table records just over 4,000 distinct CDR3 sequences, 20% of them present only once. Specified treatment: approximately nine-day PBMC culture with coronavirus spike peptide pools or control peptides (ViraFEST assay). What these receptors recognize is not known. Sequenced input: CD4+ T cells from blood, cultured in vitro. These receptors all come from a human donor who had recovered from COVID-19.

The V call is TRBV27, the J call TRBJ2-5; D is perhaps TRBD1 or TRBD2 (5 bases each). CDR3 length equals 14 residues. Germline-derived CDR1 and CDR2 are MNHEY and SMNVEV (reference sequence). Deletions cut 5 bases from V and 1 base from J, with 11 bases between. In DNA form, the CDR3 reads TGTGCCAGCAGTCACCCGGGGCCCCAAGAGACCCAGTACTTC. Amino acids: CASSHPGPQETQYF.

Only a few counts were recorded for this clonotype. CDR3 nucleotide sequence: TGTGCCAGCAGCTCCGGGACAGGGTCCTATAATTCACCCCTCCACTTT. Protein product: CASSSGTGSYNSPLHF. The chain carries TRBV6-1 and TRBJ1-6; 9 nucleotides agree with TRBD1. The germline V gene has CDR1 MNHNS and CDR2 SASEGT. The CDR3 extends over 16 amino acids. V shed 6 bases, J shed 1 base, and the junction held 4 bases outside the gene matches.

The chain uses TRBV30 and TRBJ2-1, with TRBD2 as a possible D gene (5 bases). The CDR3 has 14 residues. V lost 2 bases to trimming and J lost 4 bases, with 12 bases between them. From germline, CDR1 is GTSNPN and CDR2 SVGIG (reference sequence). CDR3 loop: CAWSTGSRYNEQFF. CDR3 in DNA: TGTGCCTGGAGTACGGGGAGTCGGTACAATGAGCAGTTCTTC. Full variable domain (outside the CDR3, taken from reference TRBV30 and TRBJ2-1): SQTIHQWPATLVQPVGSPLSLECTVEGTSNPNLYWYRQAAGRGLQLLFYSVGIGQISSEVPQNLSASRPQDRQFILSSKKLLLSDSGFYLCAWSTGSRYNEQFFGPGTRLTVL.

This clonotype has only a few counts. The J gene is TRBJ1-5, the V gene TRBV27, with a possible D match to TRBD1 (5 bases). With 2 bases removed from V and 5 bases from J, the gap between germline ends came to 10 bases. The germline V gene has CDR1 MNHEY and CDR2 SMNVEV (reference sequence). The CDR3 sequence is 14 residues long. CDR3 DNA sequence: TGTGCCAGCAGTTTAGGGGCATGGTATCAGCCCCAGCATTTT. It translates to CASSLGAWYQPQHF.

This clonotype is medium-sized in the sample. The genes are TRBV6-1 and TRBJ1-2; D unclear. The ends were cut back, 5 bases at V and 4 bases at J, with 20 bases in the middle. CDR1 and CDR2 (germline): MNHNS, SASEGT. The CDR3 extends over 16 amino acids. The CDR3 sequence: CASSRNGPKQSYGYTF. The CDR3 nucleotides read TGTGCCAGCAGTCGTAACGGGCCTAAGCAGAGCTATGGCTACACCTTC.

This chain connects TRBV10-3 to TRBJ1-4; no firm D call. V lost 10 bases, J lost 0 bases, and 12 bases lay in between. The CDR3 is 14 residues long. Germline lookup yields CDR1 ENHRY and CDR2 SYGVKD. CDR3 in amino acids: CATALSATNEKLFF. As DNA, the CDR3 is TGTGCCACGGCCCTATCGGCAACTAATGAAAAACTGTTTTTT.

The V call is TRBV6-2 or TRBV6-3, the J call TRBJ1-6; possible D gene TRBD1, 5 bases. The CDR3 is 16 amino acids. Deletions cut 5 bases from V and 3 bases from J, with 14 bases between. The germline gives CDR1 MNHEY, CDR2 SVGEGT. The CDR3 loop is CASSTWGYGYNSPLHF. The CDR3, as DNA: TGTGCCAGCAGTACTTGGGGGTACGGCTATAATTCACCCCTCCACTTT.

The sample holds a few counts of this clonotype. The chain is built from TRBV27 and TRBJ1-3, with D perhaps matching TRBD1 (5 bases). V was shortened by 5 bases and J by 1 base, with 12 bases between the two germline ends. Germline CDR1 MNHEY, CDR2 SMNVEV (reference sequence). This CDR3 is built from 15 residues. CDR3 amino acids: CASSPFGGSGNTIYF. Written as DNA, the CDR3 is TGTGCCAGCAGTCCGTTCGGGGGGTCTGGAAACACCATATATTTT.

The chain is built from TRBV6-1 and TRBJ2-7, with 9 bases aligning to TRBD1. Trimming at V came to 7 bases and at J to 5 bases, leaving 9 bases not matched to a gene. CDR1 and CDR2 from the germline V gene are MNHNS and SASEGT. The CDR3 runs to 14 residues. This chain's CDR3 is CASMGTGILNEQYF. For the CDR3, the DNA is TGTGCCAGCATGGGGACAGGGATTCTCAACGAGCAGTACTTC.

V and J are TRBV15 and TRBJ1-2; perhaps TRBD1 as D (5 bases). Trimming left V 0 bases short and J 2 bases short, with 16 bases between. CDR1 LNHNV and CDR2 YYDKDF come from the germline V gene (reference sequence). This CDR3 spans 17 amino acids. The CDR3 sequence: CATSREQAPSLNYGYTF. The CDR3 DNA is TGTGCCACCAGCAGAGAACAGGCGCCATCCTTGAACTATGGCTACACCTTC.

The rearrangement links TRBV5-1 to TRBJ1-1, with D possibly TRBD1 on 5 matching bases. V lost 2 bases to trimming and J lost 1 base, with 12 bases between them. Germline V gene sequence: CDR1 SGHRS, CDR2 YFSETQ. This CDR3 region has 15 residues. CDR3 in amino acids: CASSFVEGSNTEAFF. The CDR3 nucleotides are TGCGCCAGCAGCTTTGTCGAGGGGTCGAACACTGAAGCTTTCTTT.

V usage is TRBV5-4 and J usage is TRBJ2-7, with a tentative D call TRBD2 (5 bases). The J call could be wrong; TRBJ2-5 is a better fit for the DNA end. The CDR3 loop spans 14 amino acids. Germline values: CDR1 SGHNT, CDR2 YYREEE (reference sequence). This chain's CDR3 is CASSPTSSSETQYF. CDR3 nucleotide sequence: TGTGCCAGCAGCCCCACCTCTAGCTCAGAGACCCAGTACTTC.

The chain uses TRBV12-3 or TRBV12-4 and TRBJ1-1; no firm D call. The CDR3 is made up of 13 amino acids. V was shortened by 5 bases and J by 3 bases, with 10 bases between the two germline ends. The CDR3 reads CASSRNSDTEAFF. The CDR3 DNA is TGTGCCAGCAGTCGGAACAGTGACACTGAAGCTTTCTTT.

This clonotype was detected only a few times. The rearrangement links TRBV19 to TRBJ1-2; D unresolved. CDR1 LNHDA and CDR2 SQIVND come from the germline V gene (reference sequence). The CDR3 runs 14 residues. Between the trimmed V and J ends, which lost 7 bases and 8 bases, there was a span of 20 bases. The CDR3 here is CASTIRSASGGYTF. As DNA, the CDR3 is TGTGCCAGTACCATTCGATCTGCTTCAGGCGGCTACACCTTC.

By sample fraction, this clonotype is hyperexpanded. This sequence joins TRBV30 and TRBJ2-5, with D tentatively TRBD2 (6 bases). Trimming removed 1 base at V and 3 bases at J, with 12 bases between. Germline CDR1 and CDR2: GTSNPN and SVGIG (reference sequence). This CDR3 is 14 amino acids long. In nucleotides, the CDR3 is TGTGCCTGGAGTGAGGCGGGGCAGGAAGAGACCCAGTACTTC. Protein product: CAWSEAGQEETQYF.

CDR3 DNA: TGTGCCAGCAGTGAAGCCTTATTAAACACTGAAGCTTTCTTT. Protein product: CASSEALLNTEAFF. The chain uses TRBV6-1 and TRBJ1-1; no definite D call. Germline V gene data show CDR1 as MNHNS and CDR2 as SASEGT. The CDR3 totals 14 residues. With 0 bases removed from V and 2 bases from J, the gap between germline ends came to 7 bases.

This clonotype is labeled medium-sized (0.01 to 0.1%). The chain links TRBV6-5 to TRBJ1-1; D remains unclear. Germline V CDR1 and CDR2: MNHEY, SVGAGI. This CDR3 is 12 amino acids long. V gave up 2 bases and J gave up 4 bases, with 5 bases separating them. This chain's CDR3 is CASSYGSTEAFF. CDR3 coding DNA: TGTGCCAGCAGTTACGGGAGCACTGAAGCTTTCTTT.

J is TRBJ1-2 and V is TRBV28; perhaps TRBD1 as D (5 bases). The CDR3 totals 15 residues. CDR1 and CDR2 (germline): MDHEN, SYDVKM. V gave up 7 bases and J gave up 6 bases, with 21 bases separating them. CDR3 nucleotides: TGTGCCAGCACCTCGAACCGACAGATCTTCCATGGCTACACCTTC. Amino acids: CASTSNRQIFHGYTF.

This clonotype was detected a few times. The V call is TRBV10-3, the J call TRBJ2-3; TRBD1 aligns across 9 bases. The CDR3 runs to 15 residues. V lost 2 bases, J lost 6 bases, and 6 bases stayed unmatched. CDR1 ENHRY and CDR2 SYGVKD come from the germline V gene. The CDR3, as DNA: TGTGCCATCAGTGAGGGGGGACAGGGCGCGGATACGCAGTATTTT. Translation: CAISEGGQGADTQYF.

This chain connects TRBV5-5 to TRBJ1-5, with 9 nucleotides matching TRBD1. The junction had 6 bases not matched to a gene; V was cut back by 2 bases and J by 6 bases. Germline V lookup: CDR1 SGHKS, CDR2 YYEKEE (reference sequence). The CDR3 is 15 amino acids. The CDR3 spells CASSFDTGGGQPQHF. The CDR3 region has the DNA TGTGCCAGCAGCTTTGACACAGGGGGCGGTCAGCCCCAGCATTTT.

V usage is TRBV11-3 and J usage is TRBJ2-2, with D unresolved. Looked up from germline, CDR1 is SGHNT and CDR2 is YENEEA. V lost 2 bases to trimming and J lost 7 bases, with 8 bases between them. This CDR3 has 13 amino acids. DNA for the CDR3: TGTGCCAGCAGCTTATCGGAACGCGGGGAGCTGTTTTTT. Translation gives CASSLSERGELFF.

The sample holds a few counts of this clonotype. This sequence joins TRBV12-3 or TRBV12-4 and TRBJ2-7; D may be TRBD2 (7 bases). Trimming stripped 6 bases from V and 0 bases from J, with 12 bases between. The length of the CDR3 is 14 residues. The CDR3 spells CASSRGAGSYEQYF. CDR3 nucleotide sequence: TGTGCCAGCAGCCGGGGGGCGGGCTCCTACGAGCAGTACTTC.

In its sample, this clonotype is medium-sized. V and J are TRBV12-3 or TRBV12-4 and TRBJ1-2; maybe TRBD1 (6 bases). The V end lost 5 bases, the J end lost 3 bases, and 16 bases lay between the germline ends. This CDR3 is built from 15 residues. The CDR3 region is CASSPDGGKDYGYTF. The CDR3 DNA reads TGTGCCAGCAGTCCCGACGGGGGCAAGGACTATGGCTACACCTTC.

The chain joins TRBV18 to TRBJ1-2, with D unresolved. V lost 2 bases and J 5 bases, leaving 12 bases between the germline ends. The CDR3 spans 14 residues. Germline assignment: CDR1 KGHSH and CDR2 LQKENI. The CDR3 DNA is TGTGCCAGCTCACCAGAGGGAGCTGTTTATGGCTACACCTTC. This gives the protein CASSPEGAVYGYTF.

The rearrangement joins TRBV11-2 to TRBJ2-7, with a possible D match to TRBD2 (5 bases). This CDR3 is 13 amino acids long. CDR1 is SGHAT, CDR2 FQNNGV, per germline. V lost 4 bases and J lost 6, with 13 bases in between. The CDR3 region is CASSSGVSAEQYF. In DNA form, the CDR3 reads TGTGCCAGCAGCTCCGGGGTCTCGGCCGAGCAGTACTTC.

The sample holds a few counts of this clonotype. The chain is built from TRBV20-1 and TRBJ2-1; 11 positions match TRBD2. Germline CDR1 DFQATT, CDR2 SNEGSKA (reference sequence). Trimming cost V 6 bases and J 8 bases; bases outside gene matches: 15. The CDR3 has 16 residues. The DNA of the CDR3 is TGCAGTGCCCTAGCGGGGGGAACCTTATTCCTCGATGAGCAGTTCTTC. Translating gives CSALAGGTLFLDEQFF.

By share of the sample, this clonotype is medium-sized. The V and J genes are TRBV19 and TRBJ1-1; tentative D call: TRBD1 (5 bases). The length of the CDR3 is 14 residues. With 6 bases removed from V and 2 bases from J, the gap between germline ends came to 13 bases. Per the germline V gene, CDR1 is LNHDA and CDR2 is SQIVND (reference sequence). The CDR3 loop is CASSRGTPNTEAFF. CDR3 nucleotides: TGTGCCAGTAGCAGAGGGACGCCTAACACTGAAGCTTTCTTT.

This clonotype is large (0.1 to 1%) in the sample. The chain recombines TRBV5-4 with TRBJ2-1; 9 bases match TRBD1. The CDR3 runs 15 residues. Trimming at V came to 4 bases and at J to 2 bases, leaving 4 bases not matched to a gene. Germline assignment: CDR1 SGHNT and CDR2 YYREEE (reference sequence). As DNA, the CDR3 is TGTGCCAGCAGCCCGGACAGGGGCGCCTACAATGAGCAGTTCTTC. It translates to CASSPDRGAYNEQFF.

Of note for this clonotype: Sequence at one end of the junction differs from germline and may be a read error. The chain recombines TRBV7-7 with TRBJ2-2; D is perhaps TRBD1 (5 bases). Germline loops: CDR1 SSHAT, CDR2 FNYEAQ (reference sequence). The CDR3 consists of 16 residues. CDR3 coding DNA: TGTGCTAGCAGCTTAAGGATACAAGGGGCCACCGGGGAGCTGTTTTTT. It is translated as CASSLRIQGATGELFF.